Given below is one TCR beta chain in context. Terminally differentiated effector memory CD45RA+ cells were excluded by CCR7 positive selection of CD45RO-negative cells. The record originates from a study of shared clonotypes between healthy human individuals. CDR1 is LGHNA and CDR2 is YSLEER in the germline V gene. The CDR3 sequence is 13 residues long. V dropped 1 base and J dropped 4 bases, with 8 bases sitting between them. Here immunoSEQ multiplex PCR was the method, and the copy in TCRdb shows in-frame clones only, minus some. This table holds 1.5 million to 2.5 million clones, about 95% found once.

The receptor was isolated from a man younger than 35 in good health. Sample: naive CD8+ T cells sorted from blood. The rearrangement links TRBV4-3 to TRBJ2-7; D ambiguous. CDR3 nucleotides: TGCGCCAGCAGCCAAGGTACCAGGTACGAGCAGTACTTC. It codes for CASSQGTRYEQYF.